Below are 21 T cell receptor beta chains sequenced from a single sample in a study of cytomegalovirus exposure and HLA in healthy donors. Clones were read by immunoSEQ multiplex PCR, and TCRdb kept only the in-frame ones, dropping some. The sample consists of about 21,000 clones, 97% of them appearing once. The sequencing input was PBMCs. These receptor sequences come from a man aged 25-40 years in good health and CMV-seropositive.

The V call is TRBV7-3, the J call TRBJ2-2; D is ambiguous. The V end was cut by 5 bases, the J end by 0 bases, with 7 bases between. Germline CDR1 reads SGHTA; CDR2 reads FQGTGA. The CDR3 consists of 14 residues. DNA of the CDR3: TGTGCCAGCAGCCCCACTACGAACACCGGGGAGCTGTTTTTT. Translating gives CASSPTTNTGELFF.

The chain carries TRBV28 and TRBJ2-6; D is perhaps TRBD1 (6 bases). Germline V gives CDR1 MDHEN, CDR2 SYDVKM. V was shortened by 4 bases and J by 0 bases, with 16 bases between the two germline ends. The CDR3 runs 18 residues. The CDR3 reads CASSYSRGHPSGANVLTF. CDR3 coding DNA: TGTGCCAGCAGTTACAGCCGGGGACACCCCTCTGGGGCCAACGTCCTGACTTTC. The full variable domain, with the rest looked up from reference TRBV28 and TRBJ2-6, is DVKVTQSSRYLVKRTGEKVFLECVQDMDHENMFWYRQDPGLGLRLIYFSYDVKMKEKGDIPEGYSVSREKKERFSLILESASTNQTSMYLCASSYSRGHPSGANVLTFGAGSRLTVL.

The chain is built from TRBV30 and TRBJ1-2; D is perhaps TRBD1 (6 bases). Germline V gene sequence: CDR1 GTSNPN, CDR2 SVGIG (reference sequence). The CDR3 length is 15 residues. V lost 0 bases, J lost 4 bases, and 15 bases lay in between. The CDR3 sequence: CAWSVPEGGRYGYTF. DNA of the CDR3: TGTGCCTGGAGTGTACCTGAAGGGGGTCGCTATGGCTACACCTTC.

The chain recombines TRBV29-1 with TRBJ2-7; 8 nucleotides match TRBD1. V shed 6 bases, J shed 1 base, and the junction held 8 bases outside the gene matches. The CDR3 runs 14 residues. Germline assignment: CDR1 SQVTM and CDR2 ANQGSEA. The CDR3 DNA follows: TGCAGCGTGTGGACAGGGTACCCTTCCTACGAGCAGTACTTC. It translates to CSVWTGYPSYEQYF.

The V gene is TRBV9, the J gene TRBJ2-7; TRBD1 might be the D (7 bases). The CDR3 is 17 residues long. The ends were cut back, 4 bases at V and 3 bases at J, with 23 bases in the middle. Germline V gives CDR1 SGDLS, CDR2 YYNGEE. The CDR3 sequence is CASSRTPQGTGFYEQYF. CDR3 nucleotide sequence: TGTGCCAGCAGCCGAACCCCACAGGGGACTGGTTTCTACGAGCAGTACTTC.

This chain joins TRBV6-1 and TRBJ1-5, with 7 bases aligning to TRBD1. Germline-derived CDR1 and CDR2 are MNHNS and SASEGT. The CDR3 extends over 14 amino acids. With 4 bases clipped from V and 2 bases from J, the junction kept 2 bases outside the gene matches. The CDR3 reads CASSVTGGNQPQHF. The CDR3 DNA reads TGTGCCAGCAGTGTAACAGGGGGCAATCAGCCCCAGCATTTT.

The chain uses TRBV7-6 and TRBJ2-1, with 7 bases identical to TRBD2. With 2 bases clipped from V and 4 bases from J, the junction kept 8 bases outside the gene matches. The CDR3 extends over 16 amino acids. CDR1 is SGHVS and CDR2 is FNYEAQ in the germline V gene. CDR3 DNA sequence: TGTGCCAGCAGCTTAAACCTTGGCGGGAGATACAATGAGCAGTTCTTC. Residues: CASSLNLGGRYNEQFF.

This sequence joins TRBV28 and TRBJ2-1; 9 bases are shared with TRBD2. CDR3 size: 14 residues. V shed 3 bases and J 4 bases; nucleotides not matched to a gene: 1. CDR1 MDHEN and CDR2 SYDVKM come from the germline V gene. For the CDR3, the DNA is TGTGCCAGCAGTTTGACTAGCGGTTACAATGAGCAGTTCTTC. It encodes CASSLTSGYNEQFF.

This rearrangement joins TRBV18 to TRBJ2-7; tentatively, D is TRBD1 (6 bases). This CDR3 region has 13 residues. Germline V gene sequence: CDR1 KGHSH, CDR2 LQKENI. Trimming took 6 bases from V and 2 from J, leaving 11 bases between them. Here the CDR3 DNA reads TGTGCCAGCTCCCGTGGACAGCCCTACGAGCAGTACTTC. Its translation is CASSRGQPYEQYF.

This chain connects TRBV4-1 to TRBJ2-1; no reliable D call. Trimming cost V 4 bases and J 0 bases, with 10 bases left between them. CDR1 MGHRA and CDR2 YSYEKL come from the germline V gene. The CDR3 covers 15 residues. The CDR3 loop is CASSPEVSSYNEQFF. CDR3 bases: TGCGCCAGCAGCCCCGAGGTTAGCTCCTACAATGAGCAGTTCTTC.

This chain connects TRBV27 to TRBJ2-7; D is unresolved. Trimming pared 2 bases from V and 2 bases from J, leaving 7 bases between. Per the germline V gene, CDR1 is MNHEY and CDR2 is SMNVEV (reference sequence). CDR3 length equals 13 residues. CDR3 loop: CASSLGLTYEQYF. DNA for the CDR3: TGTGCCAGCAGTTTAGGGCTAACCTACGAGCAGTACTTC.

The V and J genes are TRBV5-1 and TRBJ2-2; 10 nucleotides align to TRBD1. Trimming cost V 4 bases and J 5 bases; bases outside gene matches: 8. The CDR3 totals 16 residues. Germline lookup yields CDR1 SGHRS and CDR2 YFSETQ. The chain's CDR3 is CASSLPGQGKTGELFF. CDR3 sequence (DNA): TGCGCCAGCAGCCTCCCGGGACAGGGGAAGACCGGGGAGCTGTTTTTT.

This clone is large within its sample. This chain joins TRBV13 and TRBJ2-3; 8 nucleotides match TRBD2. Unmatched junction bases numbered 12, after V lost 4 bases and J lost 0 bases. Germline-derived CDR1 and CDR2 are PRHDT and FYEKMQ (reference sequence). This CDR3 is 18 amino acids long. CDR3 DNA sequence: TGTGCCAGCAGCTCTCGGGGGGCGGGAGGAACAAGCACAGATACGCAGTATTTT. Translating it yields CASSSRGAGGTSTDTQYF. The entire variable domain, with the rest obtained from reference TRBV13 and TRBJ2-3, is as follows: AAGVIQSPRHLIKEKRETATLKCYPIPRHDTVYWYQQGPGQDPQFLISFYEKMQSDKGSIPDRFSAQQFSDYHSELNMSSLELGDSALYFCASSSRGAGGTSTDTQYFGPGTRLTVL.

The chain joins TRBV30 to TRBJ2-1, with 8 bases identical to TRBD2. The CDR3 totals 14 residues. Germline V gene lookup returns CDR1 GTSNPN and CDR2 SVGIG (reference sequence). With V trimmed by 5 bases and J by 13 bases, 16 bases remained unmatched. CDR3: CAWGRARGGRNQFF. The CDR3, as DNA: TGTGCCTGGGGTCGGGCCCGGGGCGGGAGGAACCAGTTCTTC.

This chain joins TRBV2 and TRBJ1-3; a possible D gene is TRBD1 (5 bases). V lost 5 bases, J lost 0 bases, and 8 bases lay in between. The length of the CDR3 is 14 residues. The V gene's germline CDR1 is SNHLY and CDR2 FYNNEI. CDR3 bases: TGTGCCAGCAGTACCAGGGTCTCTGGAAACACCATATATTTT. Translation: CASSTRVSGNTIYF.

The chain has TRBV5-1 and TRBJ2-7; D possibly corresponds to TRBD1 (5 bases). The CDR3 runs 14 residues. Trimming shortened V by 2 bases and J by 2 bases, and 11 bases separated the two germline ends. Germline V CDR1 and CDR2: SGHRS, YFSETQ. CDR3 nucleotide sequence: TGCGCCAGCAGCTTCACTTTGGACACCTACGAGCAGTACTTC. Protein: CASSFTLDTYEQYF. Full variable domain (missing parts from reference TRBV5-1 and TRBJ2-7): KAGVTQTPRYLIKTRGQQVTLSCSPISGHRSVSWYQQTPGQGLQFLFEYFSETQRNKGNFPGRFSGRQFSNSRSEMNVSTLELGDSALYLCASSFTLDTYEQYFGPGTRLTVT.

CDR3: CASSIGTSATGELFF. The DNA of the CDR3 is TGCGCCAGCAGCATCGGGACTAGTGCCACCGGGGAGCTGTTTTTT. This chain joins TRBV5-1 and TRBJ2-2, with 8 bases aligning to TRBD2. The germline CDR1 and CDR2 sequences are SGHRS and YFSETQ. The CDR3 sequence is 15 residues long. Trimming removed 4 bases from V and 4 bases from J; junction bases left unmatched: 6.

V usage is TRBV6-5 and J usage is TRBJ1-3; no clear D gene. V was clipped by 2 bases and J by 2 bases, with 7 bases between them. The germline V gene has CDR1 MNHEY and CDR2 SVGAGI. There are 14 residues in the CDR3. The CDR3 sequence: CASSYDSTGNTIYF. For the CDR3, the DNA is TGTGCCAGCAGTTACGATAGCACTGGAAACACCATATATTTT.

This chain uses TRBV11-2 with TRBJ2-5, with TRBD1 as a possible D gene (6 bases). The V end was cut by 0 bases, the J end by 7 bases, with 18 bases between. Germline V gene sequence: CDR1 SGHAT, CDR2 FQNNGV. This CDR3 has 16 amino acids. CDR3 sequence: CASSLDVGHYVRTQYF. As DNA, the CDR3 is TGTGCCAGCAGCTTAGATGTGGGACACTACGTGAGGACCCAGTACTTC.

This chain connects TRBV18 to TRBJ1-5; TRBD1 aligns across 9 bases. Trimming at V came to 6 bases and at J to 6 bases, leaving 9 bases not matched to a gene. Germline V lookup: CDR1 KGHSH, CDR2 LQKENI. CDR3 length: 15 residues. CDR3: CASSSDRGRSQPQHF. The CDR3 coding sequence is TGTGCCAGCTCGTCGGACAGGGGCCGTAGTCAGCCCCAGCATTTT.

The chain carries TRBV6-5 and TRBJ2-4, with D perhaps TRBD1 (5 bases). The CDR3 contains 14 residues. The V and J ends lost 4 bases and 7 bases respectively, with 14 bases between them. In germline, CDR1 is MNHEY, CDR2 SVGAGI. CDR3 protein: CASSLAQGLNIQYF. DNA of the CDR3: TGTGCCAGCAGTTTAGCTCAGGGTTTGAACATTCAGTACTTC.